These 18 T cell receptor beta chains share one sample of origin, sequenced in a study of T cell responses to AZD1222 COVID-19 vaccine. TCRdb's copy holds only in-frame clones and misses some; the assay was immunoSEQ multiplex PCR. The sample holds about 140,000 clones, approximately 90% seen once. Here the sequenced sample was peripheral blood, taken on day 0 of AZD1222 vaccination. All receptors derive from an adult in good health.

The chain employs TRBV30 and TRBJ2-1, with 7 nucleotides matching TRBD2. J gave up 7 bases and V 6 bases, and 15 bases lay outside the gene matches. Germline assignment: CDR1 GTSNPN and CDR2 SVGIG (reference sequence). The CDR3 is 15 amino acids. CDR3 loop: CACQLLAVKGNEQFF. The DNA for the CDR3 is TGTGCCTGTCAGCTCCTAGCGGTGAAGGGGAATGAGCAGTTCTTC.

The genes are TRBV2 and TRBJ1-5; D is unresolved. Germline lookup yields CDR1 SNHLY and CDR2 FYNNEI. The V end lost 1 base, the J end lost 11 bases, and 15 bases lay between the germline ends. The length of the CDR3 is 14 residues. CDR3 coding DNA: TGTGCCAGCAGTGAAGAGGGTAGGCGCCTCGCCCAGCATTTT. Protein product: CASSEEGRRLAQHF.

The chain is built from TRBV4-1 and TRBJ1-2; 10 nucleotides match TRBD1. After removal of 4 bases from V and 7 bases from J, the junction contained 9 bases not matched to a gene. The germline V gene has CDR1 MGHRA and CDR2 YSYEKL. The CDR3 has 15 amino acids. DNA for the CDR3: TGCGCCAGCAGCCCCCCGGGACAGGGGTCGAGTGGCTACACCTTC. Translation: CASSPPGQGSSGYTF.

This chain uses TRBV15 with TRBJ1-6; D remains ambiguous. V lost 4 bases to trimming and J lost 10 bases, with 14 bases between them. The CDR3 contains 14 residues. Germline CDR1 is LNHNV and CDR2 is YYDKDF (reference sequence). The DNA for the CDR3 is TGTGCCACCAGCACCCGAGGGTTGGGGTCACCCCTCCACTTT. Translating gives CATSTRGLGSPLHF.

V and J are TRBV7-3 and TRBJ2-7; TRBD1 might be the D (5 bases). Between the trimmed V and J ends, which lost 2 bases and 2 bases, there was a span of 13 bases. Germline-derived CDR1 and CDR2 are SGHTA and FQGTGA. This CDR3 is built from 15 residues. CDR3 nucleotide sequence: TGTGCCAGCAGCTTATACCAAACAGGAGCCTACGAGCAGTACTTC. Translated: CASSLYQTGAYEQYF.

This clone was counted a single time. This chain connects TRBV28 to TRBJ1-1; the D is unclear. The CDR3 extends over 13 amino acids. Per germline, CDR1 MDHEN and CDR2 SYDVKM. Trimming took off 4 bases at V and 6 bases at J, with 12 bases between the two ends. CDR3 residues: CASSSPLQSEAFF. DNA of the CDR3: TGTGCCAGCAGTTCCCCTCTGCAATCTGAAGCTTTCTTT.

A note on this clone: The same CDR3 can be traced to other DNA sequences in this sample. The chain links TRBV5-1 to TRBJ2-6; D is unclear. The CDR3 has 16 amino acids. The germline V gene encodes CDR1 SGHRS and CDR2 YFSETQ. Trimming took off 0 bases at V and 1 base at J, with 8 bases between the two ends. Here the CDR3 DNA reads TGCGCCAGCAGCTTGGATACCCCTTCTGGGGCCAACGTCCTGACTTTC. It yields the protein CASSLDTPSGANVLTF.

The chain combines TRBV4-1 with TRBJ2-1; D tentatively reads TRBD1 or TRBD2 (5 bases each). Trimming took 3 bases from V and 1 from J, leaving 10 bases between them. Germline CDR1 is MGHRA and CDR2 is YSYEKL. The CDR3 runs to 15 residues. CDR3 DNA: TGCGCCAGCAGCCAGGGGGAAGGATCCTACAATGAGCAGTTCTTC. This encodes CASSQGEGSYNEQFF.

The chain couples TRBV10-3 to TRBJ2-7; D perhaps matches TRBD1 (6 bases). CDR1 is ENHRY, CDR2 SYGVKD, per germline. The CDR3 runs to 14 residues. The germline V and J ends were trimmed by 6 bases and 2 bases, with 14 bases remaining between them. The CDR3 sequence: CAIRPRDTTYEQYF. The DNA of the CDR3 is TGTGCCATCAGACCCCGGGACACAACCTACGAGCAGTACTTC.

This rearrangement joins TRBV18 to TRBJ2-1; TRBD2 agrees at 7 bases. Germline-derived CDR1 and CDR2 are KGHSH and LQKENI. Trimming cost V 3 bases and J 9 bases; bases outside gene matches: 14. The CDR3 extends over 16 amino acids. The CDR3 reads CASSPTSLPGVSEQFF. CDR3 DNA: TGTGCCAGCTCACCGACTAGCCTGCCTGGTGTGAGTGAGCAGTTCTTC.

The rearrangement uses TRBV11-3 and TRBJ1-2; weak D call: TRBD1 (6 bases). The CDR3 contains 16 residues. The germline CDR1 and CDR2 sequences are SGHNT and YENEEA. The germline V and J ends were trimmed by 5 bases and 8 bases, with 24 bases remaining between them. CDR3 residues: CASSPRTALGMKGYTF. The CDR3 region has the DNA TGTGCCAGCAGCCCTAGGACAGCCCTAGGTATGAAGGGCTACACCTTC.

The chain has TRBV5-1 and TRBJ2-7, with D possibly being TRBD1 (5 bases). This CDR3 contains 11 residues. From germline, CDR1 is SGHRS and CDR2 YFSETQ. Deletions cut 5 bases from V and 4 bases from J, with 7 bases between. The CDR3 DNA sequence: TGCGCCAGCAGAGGGGATTACGAGCAGTACTTC. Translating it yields CASRGDYEQYF.

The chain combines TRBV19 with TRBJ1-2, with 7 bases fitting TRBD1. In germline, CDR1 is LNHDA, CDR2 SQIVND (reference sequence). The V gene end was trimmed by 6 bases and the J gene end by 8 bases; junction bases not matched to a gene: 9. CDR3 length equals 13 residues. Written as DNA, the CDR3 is TGTGCCAGTAGGATTGGCCAGGGGGGAGGCTACACCTTC. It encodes CASRIGQGGGYTF. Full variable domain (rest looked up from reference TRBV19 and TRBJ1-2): DGGITQSPKYLFRKEGQNVTLSCEQNLNHDAMYWYRQDPGQGLRLIYYSQIVNDFQKGDIAEGYSVSREKKESFPLTVTSAQKNPTAFYLCASRIGQGGGYTFGSGTRLTVV.

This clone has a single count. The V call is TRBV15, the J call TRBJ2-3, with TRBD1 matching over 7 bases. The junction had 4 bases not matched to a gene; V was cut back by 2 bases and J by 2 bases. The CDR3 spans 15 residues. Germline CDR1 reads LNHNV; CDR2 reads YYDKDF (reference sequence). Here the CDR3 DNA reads TGTGCCACCAGCAGAAAAACAGGGGTCACAGATACGCAGTATTTT. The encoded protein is CATSRKTGVTDTQYF.

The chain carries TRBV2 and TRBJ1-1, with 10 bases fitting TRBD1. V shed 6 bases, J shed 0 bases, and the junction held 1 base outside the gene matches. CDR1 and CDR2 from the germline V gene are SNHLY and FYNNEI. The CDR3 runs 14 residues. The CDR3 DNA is TGTGCCAGCAGGGGACAGGGGATGAACACTGAAGCTTTCTTT. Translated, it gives CASRGQGMNTEAFF.

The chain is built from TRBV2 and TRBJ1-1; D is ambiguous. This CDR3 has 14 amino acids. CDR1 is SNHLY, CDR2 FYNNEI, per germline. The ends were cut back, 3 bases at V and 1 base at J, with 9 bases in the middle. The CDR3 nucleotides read TGTGCCAGCAGTGAGCGTAGTTGGAACACTGAAGCTTTCTTT. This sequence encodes CASSERSWNTEAFF.

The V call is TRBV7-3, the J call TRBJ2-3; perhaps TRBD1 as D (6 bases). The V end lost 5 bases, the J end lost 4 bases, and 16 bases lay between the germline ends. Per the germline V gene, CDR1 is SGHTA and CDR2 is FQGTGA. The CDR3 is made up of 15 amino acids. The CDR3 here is CASSIRGGAADTQYF. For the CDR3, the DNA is TGTGCCAGCAGCATACGAGGGGGAGCCGCAGATACGCAGTATTTT.

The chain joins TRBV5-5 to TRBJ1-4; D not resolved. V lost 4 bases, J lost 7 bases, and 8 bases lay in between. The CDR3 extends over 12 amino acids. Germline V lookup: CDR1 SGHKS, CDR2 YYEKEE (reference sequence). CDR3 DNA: TGTGCCAGCAGCCGAAATCGTGAAAAACTGTTTTTT. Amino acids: CASSRNREKLFF.